This T cell receptor (beta chain) was obtained from a study of blood T cells in healthy people across ages. A second about 7 to 11 cycle PCR used barcoded and J-beta primers. One entry per CDR3 protein, called by TCRdb with MiXCR from the 5' RACE reads. Here the sample spans 700,000 to 900,000 distinct CDR3 sequences, roughly 24% being singletons. The germline gives CDR1 SQVTM, CDR2 ANQGSEA. There are 14 residues in the CDR3. V was cut by 7 bases and J by 6 bases, with 19 bases left in between. These data were likewise used in another study, on T cells of mothers and their children.

The receptor comes from a boy aged 5-17 years in good health. The material sequenced was blood. The chain joins TRBV29-1 to TRBJ2-1; weak D call: TRBD2 (5 bases). The CDR3, as DNA: TGCAGCGCCAGCCCCTGGCGGGCCCTCAATGAGCAGTTCTTC. Protein sequence: CSASPWRALNEQFF.